This TCR beta chain is from a study of chemoradiotherapy in HPV16-positive cancers. Study-level information: Candidate HPV-specific clones and shared TCR motifs came from two HPV16-positive patients.

Worth noting for this clone: What it recognizes is unknown.

Repeated repertoire sampling spanned the course of chemoradiotherapy. The study, taken as a whole, reports: Candidate HPV-specific clones and E7-related TCR motifs grew in tumor during treatment. HPV-responsive T-cell expansion during chemoradiotherapy was linked to improved recurrence-free survival in HPV16-positive patients.

Sequencing was performed with immunoSEQ multiplex PCR; in TCRdb, only in-frame clones are kept and a portion is missing. The table lists about 14,000 clones, approximately 72% of them singletons, with 8.5% to 10% in the top ten. This TCR came from a human donor with HPV-associated anogenital cancer. The sample here was taken from a patient who underwent chemoradiotherapy.

CDR3 nucleotides: TGTGCCAGCAGCGGGCAAGAGTTGGTGCATGGCTACACCTTC. It codes for CASSGQELVHGYTF. V and J are TRBV9 and TRBJ1-2; D unclear. The CDR3 totals 14 residues. Germline assignment: CDR1 SGDLS and CDR2 YYNGEE. Trimming shortened V by 3 bases and J by 6 bases, and 15 bases separated the two germline ends.